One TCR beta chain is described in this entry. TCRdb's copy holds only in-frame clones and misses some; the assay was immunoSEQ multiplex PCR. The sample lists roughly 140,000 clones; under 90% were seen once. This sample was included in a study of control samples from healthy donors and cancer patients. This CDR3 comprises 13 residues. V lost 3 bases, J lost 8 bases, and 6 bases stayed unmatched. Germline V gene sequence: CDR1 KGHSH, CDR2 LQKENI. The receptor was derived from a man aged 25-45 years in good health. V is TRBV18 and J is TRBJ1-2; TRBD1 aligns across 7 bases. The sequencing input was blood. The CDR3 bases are TGTGCCAGCTCACCCGAGGGACAGCGGGGCTACACCTTC. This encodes CASSPEGQRGYTF.